This is a list of T cell receptor beta chains from one sample in a study of cytotoxic CD8 clonotypes in ibrutinib-treated CLL. Only in-frame clones appear in the TCRdb table, and some are missing; sequencing was by immunoSEQ multiplex PCR. The data hold some 150,000 clones, with more than 70% observed a single time. Here the sequenced sample was PBMCs, taken after 36 months of ibrutinib treatment. These receptor sequences come from a human donor with chronic lymphocytic leukemia. Each CDR3 is given with its conserved first and last residue. The D gene is left open where the match is weak. Only some rows state a clone size, as once, few, many or a class for expanded clones.

D | size | J | V | DNA | CDR3
- | - | TRBJ1-4 | TRBV27 | TGTGCCAGCAGTTTTGATGGGGACTACGAAAAACTGTTTTTT | CASSFDGDYEKLFF
TRBD1 | - | TRBJ1-2 | TRBV28 | TGTGCCAGCAGTTCCGGGGGACAGGGGGGATATGGCTACACCTTC | CASSSGGQGGYGYTF
- | - | TRBJ1-4 | TRBV15 | TGTGCCACCAGCGGCCAGAGGCACGGGGCTAATGAAAAACTGTTTTTT | CATSGQRHGANEKLFF
- | - | TRBJ1-1 | TRBV6-4 | TGTGCCAGCAGTGACTCGAGGAACACTGAAGCTTTCTTT | CASSDSRNTEAFF
- | - | TRBJ1-1 | TRBV5-1 | TGCGCCAGCAGCTTGTTGTGGCAGGGGTTAGCGGAATCCACTGAAGCTTTCTTT | CASSLLWQGLAESTEAFF
- | - | TRBJ2-5 | TRBV18 | TGTGCCAGCTCACAAACAGTCCAAGAGACCCAGTACTTC | CASSQTVQETQYF
- | - | TRBJ1-2 | TRBV2 | TGTGCCAGCAGTGACAGTGGGAACTATGGCTACACCTTC | CASSDSGNYGYTF
- | once | TRBJ1-3 | TRBV11-2 | TGTGCCAGCAGCCGCGGGGGGGGAAACACCATATATTTT | CASSRGGGNTIYF
- | - | TRBJ2-1 | TRBV6-5 | TGTGCCAGCAGTAAGACGGGCTTTGCTGAGCAGTTCTTC | CASSKTGFAEQFF
- | many | TRBJ2-2 | TRBV28 | TGTGCCAGCAGTCTTGGGCTCGGGGAGCTGTTTTTT | CASSLGLGELFF
- | - | TRBJ1-5 | TRBV5-8 | TGTGCCAGCAGCACGCTCCCGAATAGCAATCAGCCCCAGCATTTT | CASSTLPNSNQPQHF
- | few | TRBJ2-7 | TRBV5-1 | TGCGCCAGCAGCTTGCACGAGAACTACGAGCAGTACTTC | CASSLHENYEQYF
- | - | TRBJ2-6 | TRBV7-9 | TGTGCCAGCAGCTTAGGGGGCTCTGGGGCCAACGTCCTGACTTTC | CASSLGGSGANVLTF
- | - | TRBJ2-7 | TRBV5-4 | TGTGCCAGCAGCCGGACAGCCTCTCTCTACGAGCAGTACTTC | CASSRTASLYEQYF
- | - | TRBJ1-1 | TRBV18 | TGTGCCAGCTCACCTCGGACAGTCCAAGCTCCTGGCACTGAAGCTTTCTTT | CASSPRTVQAPGTEAFF
TRBD2 | - | TRBJ2-1 | TRBV2 | TGTGCCAGCACCGGGCTAGCGGGAAATGAGCAGTTCTTC | CASTGLAGNEQFF
TRBD1 | - | TRBJ1-5 | TRBV5-1 | TGCGCCAGCAGCTTGGGCGGGACAGGGGGCCAGCCCCAGCATTTT | CASSLGGTGGQPQHF
TRBD1 | - | TRBJ2-5 | TRBV7-3 | TGTGCCAGCAGCCTACAGGGGCAGGAGACCCAGTACTTC | CASSLQGQETQYF
TRBD1 | few | TRBJ2-2 | TRBV2 | TGTGCCAGCAGTGATGTGGGACAGCGGAACACCGGGGAGCTGTTTTTT | CASSDVGQRNTGELFF
TRBD1 | - | TRBJ2-5 | TRBV7-6 | TGTGCCAGCAGCTTATCATGGTTGGGACAGGGGAGAATGGCCCAGTACTTC | CASSLSWLGQGRMAQYF
- | - | TRBJ2-3 | TRBV30 | TGTGCCTGGAGTATATCTAGCGATACGCAGTATTTT | CAWSISSDTQYF
- | - | TRBJ1-2 | TRBV7-9 | TGTGCCAGCAGCTTATCGGGGATCGGGGGCTACACCTTC | CASSLSGIGGYTF
TRBD2 | - | TRBJ2-5 | TRBV5-4 | TGTGCCAGCGCCCGGGACTACGGGGAGACCCAGTACTTC | CASARDYGETQYF
TRBD1 | - | TRBJ1-4 | TRBV7-9 | TGTGCCAGCAGTTCACCGCCGGGACAGGCGAATGAAAAACTGTTTTTT | CASSSPPGQANEKLFF